A single sample gave rise to the 21 T cell receptor beta chains below, sequenced in a study of T-cell memory formation after mild COVID-19. TCRdb processed the 5' RACE reads anew with MiXCR; each CDR3 protein has one entry. The data show tens of thousands of distinct CDR3 sequences, roughly an eighth seen once. Sequenced: PBMCs or a T cell subset sorted from them (not recorded which). These receptors originate from a man between 18 and 29 years old who had mild COVID-19 (a few samples of this study predate the infection). Cell type and time point are not known.

In this sample, this clonotype is medium-sized. The chain is built from TRBV5-1 and TRBJ1-4; D is uncertain. Germline CDR1 reads SGHRS; CDR2 reads YFSETQ. This CDR3 has 16 amino acids. With 0 bases removed from V and 8 bases from J, the gap between germline ends came to 17 bases. The CDR3 DNA reads TGCGCCAGCAGCTTGGGTCCGTCGGGAGATGGGGAAAAACTGTTTTTT. Translated, it gives CASSLGPSGDGEKLFF.

The gene calls are TRBV20-1 and TRBJ1-1; D might be TRBD1 (6 bases). V was pared by 0 bases and J by 3 bases, with 14 bases between. The CDR3 runs 15 residues. Germline-derived CDR1 and CDR2 are DFQATT and SNEGSKA (reference sequence). The CDR3 region is CSAREPSGADTEAFF. The CDR3 coding sequence is TGCAGTGCTAGAGAACCGTCAGGGGCCGACACTGAAGCTTTCTTT.

This clonotype was seen only a few times. The chain joins TRBV2 to TRBJ2-5, with 12 bases matching TRBD1. CDR3 length: 15 amino acids. Germline V lookup: CDR1 SNHLY, CDR2 FYNNEI. Trimming took 6 bases from V and 5 from J; bases not matched to a gene: 7. The CDR3 DNA sequence: TGTGCCAGCAGAACCGGGACAGGGGGCGTGGAGACCCAGTACTTC. Its translation: CASRTGTGGVETQYF.

This clonotype has just a few counts. The V gene is TRBV4-2, the J gene TRBJ2-1; 8 nucleotides agree with TRBD2. This CDR3 has 17 amino acids. Germline-derived CDR1 and CDR2 are LGHNA and YNFKEQ. V dropped 1 base and J dropped 9; count of bases not matched to a gene: 14. Here the CDR3 reads CASSQVGGGGGFGEQFF. The CDR3 DNA is TGTGCCAGCAGCCAAGTGGGGGGCGGCGGGGGGTTTGGTGAGCAGTTCTTC.

This clonotype was found a few times. CDR3 region: CASSKYGRRSSYEQYF. The CDR3 DNA sequence: TGTGCCAGCAGCAAATACGGAAGAAGGAGCTCCTACGAGCAGTACTTC. The J gene is TRBJ2-7, the V gene TRBV21-1. TRBV21-1 is assigned pseudogene status. CDR3 length: 16 residues.

The chain uses TRBV19 and TRBJ2-3; tentatively, D is TRBD1 (6 bases). Germline-derived CDR1 and CDR2 are LNHDA and SQIVND (reference sequence). Trimming took 7 bases from V and 6 from J, leaving 8 bases between them. The CDR3 has 11 amino acids. The CDR3 loop reads CASMRGDTQYF. DNA of the CDR3: TGTGCCAGTATGAGGGGGGATACGCAGTATTTT.

There are many counts of this clonotype. V and J are TRBV7-3 and TRBJ2-5; tentative D call: TRBD1 (5 bases). Germline CDR1 is SGHTA and CDR2 is FQGTGA. V lost 5 bases and J lost 4, with 11 bases in between. The CDR3 extends over 13 amino acids. The CDR3 is CASSQDIRETQYF. The CDR3 region has the DNA TGTGCCAGCAGCCAGGACATCAGAGAGACCCAGTACTTC.

This clonotype has a handful of counts. The V gene is TRBV5-6, the J gene TRBJ2-3; TRBD1 matches 7 bases. The CDR3 extends over 16 amino acids. V lost 4 bases, J lost 0 bases, and 8 bases stayed unmatched. The germline V gene encodes CDR1 SGHDT and CDR2 YYEEEE. The CDR3 sequence is CASSTYDRASTDTQYF. CDR3 sequence (DNA): TGTGCCAGCAGCACGTACGACAGGGCGAGCACAGATACGCAGTATTTT.

This clonotype was detected a few times. The V and J genes are TRBV10-3 and TRBJ2-7; D possibly uses TRBD1 or TRBD2 (5 bases each). The germline V and J ends were trimmed by 1 base and 0 bases, with 10 bases remaining between them. CDR1 is ENHRY, CDR2 SYGVKD, per germline. The CDR3 spans 15 residues. CDR3: CAISEYSGSSYEQYF. CDR3 bases: TGTGCCATCAGTGAGTACTCAGGGAGCTCCTACGAGCAGTACTTC.

The V call is TRBV7-3, the J call TRBJ1-1, with D possibly TRBD1 on 5 matching bases. Germline loops: CDR1 SGHTA, CDR2 FQGTGA. CDR3 size: 13 residues. The ends were cut back, 5 bases at V and 3 bases at J, with 10 bases in the middle. CDR3 DNA sequence: TGTGCCAGCAGCCTTTGGGGGGACACTGAAGCTTTCTTT. This gives the protein CASSLWGDTEAFF.

There are a few counts of this clonotype. V and J are TRBV7-9 and TRBJ2-3, with unresolved D. Trimming removed 3 bases at V and 2 bases at J, with 9 bases between. CDR1 and CDR2 (germline): SEHNR, FQNEAQ (reference sequence). The CDR3 has 14 amino acids. The CDR3 nucleotides are TGTGCCAGCAGCTTGGCAGGAGCCACAGATACGCAGTATTTT. Translation gives CASSLAGATDTQYF.

The V and J genes are TRBV29-1 and TRBJ2-5, with a weak D call TRBD1 (7 bases). V was cut by 6 bases and J by 5 bases, with 13 bases left in between. Per germline, CDR1 SQVTM and CDR2 ANQGSEA. This CDR3 has 12 residues. The CDR3 nucleotides read TGCAGCGTGGCAGGGGGGACGGAGACCCAGTACTTC. It encodes CSVAGGTETQYF.

The CDR3 loop reads CASSRQTYEQYF. CDR3 sequence (DNA): TGTGCCAGCAGTCGACAGACCTACGAGCAGTACTTC. The V and J genes are TRBV6-2 or TRBV6-3 and TRBJ2-7, with TRBD1 as a possible D gene (5 bases). The V end lost 5 bases, the J end lost 2 bases, and 7 bases lay between the germline ends. Looked up from germline, CDR1 is MNHEY and CDR2 is SVGEGT. This CDR3 is 12 amino acids long.

The V call is TRBV2, the J call TRBJ2-5; D tentatively reads TRBD1 or TRBD2 (8 bases each). The CDR3 spans 15 residues. V shed 8 bases and J shed 3 bases, with 19 bases lying between them. The germline V gene has CDR1 SNHLY and CDR2 FYNNEI. The CDR3 nucleotides are TGTGCCAGCGGACAGGGCCAGACTAGCGAAGAGACCCAGTACTTC. It yields the protein CASGQGQTSEETQYF.

Only a few counts were recorded for this clonotype. The genes are TRBV5-1 and TRBJ2-5, with D possibly being TRBD1 (5 bases). Trimming removed 0 bases from V and 5 bases from J, with 11 bases in between. The CDR3 extends over 14 amino acids. Germline CDR1 SGHRS, CDR2 YFSETQ. The CDR3 DNA follows: TGCGCCAGCAGCTTGGAACGGGCAGGGGAGACCCAGTACTTC. It yields the protein CASSLERAGETQYF. Combining the CDR3 with reference TRBV5-1 and TRBJ2-5 gives the whole variable domain KAGVTQTPRYLIKTRGQQVTLSCSPISGHRSVSWYQQTPGQGLQFLFEYFSETQRNKGNFPGRFSGRQFSNSRSEMNVSTLELGDSALYLCASSLERAGETQYFGPGTRLLVL.

This rearrangement joins TRBV9 to TRBJ1-4; D unresolved. The V end lost 2 bases, the J end lost 8 bases, and 10 bases lay between the germline ends. The CDR3 extends over 13 amino acids. Looked up from germline, CDR1 is SGDLS and CDR2 is YYNGEE. Written as DNA, the CDR3 is TGTGCCAGCAGCGTTGGGTCAGGAGAAAAACTGTTTTTT. Encoded protein: CASSVGSGEKLFF. Full variable domain (rest looked up from reference TRBV9 and TRBJ1-4): DSGVTQTPKHLITATGQRVTLRCSPRSGDLSVYWYQQSLDQGLQFLIQYYNGEERAKGNILERFSAQQFPDLHSELNLSSLELGDSALYFCASSVGSGEKLFFGSGTQLSVL.

The chain employs TRBV11-2 and TRBJ1-1; unclear D gene. CDR3 length equals 12 residues. The V and J ends lost 1 base and 11 bases respectively, with 11 bases between them. The V gene's germline CDR1 is SGHAT and CDR2 FQNNGV. CDR3 in amino acids: CASSLVGLAAFF. CDR3 sequence (DNA): TGTGCCAGCAGCTTAGTGGGTCTTGCGGCTTTCTTT.

J is TRBJ2-7 and V is TRBV2; no definite D call. Germline CDR1 and CDR2: SNHLY and FYNNEI. The CDR3 contains 14 residues. V lost 7 bases, J lost 0 bases, and 13 bases lay in between. DNA of the CDR3: TGTGCCAGCAAGTCCCAAGCGAGCTCCTACGAGCAGTACTTC. Protein: CASKSQASSYEQYF.

J is TRBJ1-2 and V is TRBV6-5; TRBD1 is a possible D gene (5 bases). CDR1 MNHEY and CDR2 SVGAGI come from the germline V gene. The CDR3 runs to 13 residues. V lost 5 bases, J lost 2 bases, and 9 bases lay in between. CDR3 protein: CASSPQANYGYTF. In DNA form, the CDR3 reads TGTGCCAGCAGTCCACAGGCGAACTATGGCTACACCTTC.

This clonotype came up many times. The rearrangement joins TRBV5-4 to TRBJ2-1; maybe TRBD2 (5 bases). With 4 bases removed from V and 9 bases from J, the gap between germline ends came to 14 bases. CDR1 is SGHNT and CDR2 is YYREEE in the germline V gene (reference sequence). This CDR3 has 13 amino acids. The CDR3 region is CASSGDYPSEQFF. DNA for the CDR3: TGTGCCAGCAGCGGAGACTATCCGAGTGAGCAGTTCTTC.

This clonotype came up many times. The V gene is TRBV27, the J gene TRBJ1-5; 7 bases fit TRBD1. CDR3 size: 16 residues. CDR1 is MNHEY and CDR2 is SMNVEV in the germline V gene (reference sequence). Trimming at V came to 2 bases and at J to 1 base, leaving 5 bases not matched to a gene. CDR3 in DNA: TGTGCCAGCAGTTTAGTTGGGACAGCCAGCAATCAGCCCCAGCATTTT. Amino acids: CASSLVGTASNQPQHF.